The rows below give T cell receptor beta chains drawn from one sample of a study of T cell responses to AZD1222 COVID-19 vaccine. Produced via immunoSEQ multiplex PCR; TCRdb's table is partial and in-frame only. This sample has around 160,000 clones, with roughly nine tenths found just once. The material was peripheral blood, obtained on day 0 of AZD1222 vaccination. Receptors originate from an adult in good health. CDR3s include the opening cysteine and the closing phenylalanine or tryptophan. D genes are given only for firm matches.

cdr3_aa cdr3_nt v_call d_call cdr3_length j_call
CASSGRNSNQPQHF TGTGCCAGTAGTGGACGGAATAGCAATCAGCCCCAGCATTTT TRBV19 - 14 TRBJ1-5
CSASLLAGRRMSETQYF TGCAGTGCTAGTCTACTAGCGGGGAGGAGGATGTCCGAGACCCAGTACTTC TRBV20-1 TRBD2 17 TRBJ2-5
CASSRLAGLYNEQFF TGTGCCAGCAGCCGACTAGCCGGATTATACAATGAGCAGTTCTTC TRBV7-3 TRBD2 15 TRBJ2-1
CASSSKRDGVKNIQYF TGTGCCAGTAGTAGTAAGCGGGACGGGGTCAAAAACATTCAGTACTTC TRBV19 TRBD2 16 TRBJ2-4
CASSPRGDQPQHF TGTGCCAGCAGCCCCAGGGGAGATCAGCCCCAGCATTTT TRBV11-2 - 13 TRBJ1-5
CASSIGGAGNQPQHF TGTGCCAGTAGTATAGGGGGGGCTGGCAATCAGCCCCAGCATTTT TRBV19 - 15 TRBJ1-5
CASSFHRDRGSPEAFF TGTGCCAGTAGTTTTCACCGGGACAGGGGGTCTCCTGAAGCTTTCTTT TRBV19 TRBD1 16 TRBJ1-1
CASSEPGNTIYF TGTGCCAGCAGTGAGCCTGGAAACACCATATATTTT TRBV6-2/TRBV6-3 - 12 TRBJ1-3
CASSQDLQGTQYF TGCGCCAGCAGCCAAGATCTTCAGGGGACCCAGTACTTC TRBV4-3 - 13 TRBJ2-5
CASSQKQWYGYTF TGTGCCAGCAGCCAAAAACAGTGGTATGGCTACACCTTC TRBV3-1/TRBV3-2 - 13 TRBJ1-2
CASSLRADGELFF TGCGCCAGCAGCTTGCGAGCGGACGGGGAGCTGTTTTTT TRBV5-1 - 13 TRBJ2-2
CASSPQPGSGSGANVLTF TGTGCCAGCAGTCCTCAGCCGGGCAGCGGATCTGGGGCCAACGTCCTGACTTTC TRBV27 - 18 TRBJ2-6
CASRKPGTNYGYTF TGTGCCAGTAGGAAGCCGGGGACCAACTATGGCTACACCTTC TRBV19 - 14 TRBJ1-2
CASSVGPRNEQYF TGTGCCAGCAGCGTAGGGCCGCGCAACGAGCAGTACTTC TRBV9 - 13 TRBJ2-7
CATSREQGRAYEQYF TGTGCCACCAGCAGAGAGCAGGGCAGGGCCTACGAGCAGTACTTC TRBV15 - 15 TRBJ2-7
CASSVESGEGGTQYF TGTGCCAGCAGCGTAGAGTCCGGGGAGGGAGGGACCCAGTACTTC TRBV9 TRBD2 15 TRBJ2-5
CASSVEADPYEQYF TGTGCCAGCAGCGTAGAAGCGGACCCCTACGAGCAGTACTTC TRBV9 - 14 TRBJ2-7
CASTLLGGRDEKLFF TGTGCCAGTACACTCCTCGGGGGGCGAGATGAAAAACTGTTTTTT TRBV19 - 15 TRBJ1-4
CASGGVVAFF TGTGCCAGTGGCGGGGTTGTAGCTTTCTTT TRBV19 - 10 TRBJ1-1
CASSQDGAGPTDTQYF TGCGCCAGCAGCCAAGATGGGGCAGGGCCCACAGATACGCAGTATTTT TRBV4-3 - 16 TRBJ2-3
CASSQFDRSSYNEQFF TGTGCCAGCTCCCAATTTGACAGGAGCTCCTACAATGAGCAGTTCTTC TRBV18 - 16 TRBJ2-1
CASSRTGGSQPQHF TGTGCCAGTAGTAGGACAGGGGGCAGCCAGCCCCAGCATTTT TRBV19 TRBD1 14 TRBJ1-5
CASSHLRGLAYNEQFF TGTGCCAGCAGCCACCTGCGAGGGCTAGCTTACAATGAGCAGTTCTTC TRBV7-6 - 16 TRBJ2-1
CASSPSRAGGGNTIYF TGTGCCAGCTCACCCTCCCGGGCTGGGGGTGGAAACACCATATATTTT TRBV18 - 16 TRBJ1-3
CASSLVDSPPNSPLHF TGTGCCAGCAGCTTGGTTGACTCTCCCCCTAATTCACCCCTCCACTTT TRBV5-6 - 16 TRBJ1-6